This record concerns one TCR beta chain sequence. The entry originates in a study of blood T cell repertoires in COVID-19. Study as a whole: Whether acute or convalescent, the COVID-19 samples came from the United States, Italy and Spain. Sample material is recorded as cDNA or gDNA derived from T cells, B-cell-depleted T cells, or PBMCs.

As processed by the authors: Estimated nucleated cell counts came from reference gene primer amplification. This table comes from immunoSEQ multiplex PCR, and its TCRdb copy is limited to in-frame clones, with some not included. V, J and clone size are taken as reported in that table, and D and trimming were inferred from the DNA itself. The table shows some 80,000 clones, with about 86% occurring only once. Germline V gene sequence: CDR1 SNHLY, CDR2 FYNNEI. The CDR3 covers 14 residues. The junction had 5 bases not matched to a gene; V was cut back by 6 bases and J by 2 bases. This chain connects TRBV2 to TRBJ1-2; 8 bases are a match to TRBD1. This TCR derives from a human donor in a cohort sampled during active COVID-19. Sequenced material: peripheral blood. The CDR3 region is CASRERQGNYGYTF. CDR3 bases: TGTGCCAGCAGGGAGCGACAGGGGAACTATGGCTACACCTTC.